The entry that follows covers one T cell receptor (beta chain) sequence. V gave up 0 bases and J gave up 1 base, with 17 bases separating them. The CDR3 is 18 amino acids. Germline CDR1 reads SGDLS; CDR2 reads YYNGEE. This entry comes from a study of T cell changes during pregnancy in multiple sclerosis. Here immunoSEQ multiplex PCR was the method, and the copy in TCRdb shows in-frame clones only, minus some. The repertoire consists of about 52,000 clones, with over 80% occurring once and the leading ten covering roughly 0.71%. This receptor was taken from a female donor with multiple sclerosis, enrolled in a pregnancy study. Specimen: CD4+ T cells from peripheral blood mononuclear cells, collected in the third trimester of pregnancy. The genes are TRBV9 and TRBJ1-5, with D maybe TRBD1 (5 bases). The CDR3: CASSVASREGHSNQPQHF. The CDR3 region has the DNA TGTGCCAGCAGCGTAGCTTCCAGGGAGGGGCACAGCAATCAGCCCCAGCATTTT.